The 9 T cell receptor beta chains in this list originate from one sample, sequenced in a study of technical replicates of blood from a handful of donors. The table came from immunoSEQ multiplex PCR; TCRdb's copy has only in-frame clones and leaves some out. In the table there are 60,000 to 90,000 clones, roughly 96% of which are singletons. The specimen sequenced was T cells isolated from PBMCs. The origin of the receptors is a human donor in good health.

The CDR3 DNA follows: TGCAGCGCCCGGACTAGCGGACCGTACAATGAGCAGTTCTTC. It encodes CSARTSGPYNEQFF. J is TRBJ2-1 and V is TRBV29-1; 10 nucleotides line up with TRBD2. Germline values: CDR1 SQVTM, CDR2 ANQGSEA. This CDR3 is built from 14 residues. Trimming took 7 bases from V and 4 from J; bases not matched to a gene: 7.

Details on this clone: The junction shows a germline mismatch at one end, possibly a read error. The chain couples TRBV6-1 to TRBJ1-5; TRBD1 agrees at 7 bases. Germline V lookup: CDR1 MNHNS, CDR2 SASEGT. CDR3 length equals 14 residues. The CDR3 sequence: CASSEPFGQAESDF. The CDR3 nucleotides read TGTGCCAGCAGTGAACCCTTCGGACAGGCCGAATCGGATTTT.

This CDR3 is CASTDTAGQTYEQYF. The CDR3 DNA sequence: TGTGCCAGCACCGACACGGCAGGACAGACCTACGAGCAGTACTTC. This rearrangement joins TRBV7-9 to TRBJ2-7; the D gene is possibly TRBD1 (6 bases). This CDR3 spans 15 amino acids. Germline CDR1 is SEHNR and CDR2 is FQNEAQ (reference sequence). V lost 7 bases to trimming and J lost 2 bases, with 18 bases between them. Looking up the rest from reference TRBV7-9 and TRBJ2-7 gives the full variable domain: DTGVSQNPRHKITKRGQNVTFRCDPISEHNRLYWYRQTLGQGPEFLTYFQNEAQLEKSRLLSDRFSAERPKGSFSTLEIQRTEQGDSAMYLCASTDTAGQTYEQYFGPGTRLTVT.

A single count supports this clone. The gene calls are TRBV7-9 and TRBJ1-5; unclear D gene. The germline V gene encodes CDR1 SEHNR and CDR2 FQNEAQ (reference sequence). The CDR3 runs to 16 residues. V was cut by 0 bases and J by 0 bases, with 9 bases left in between. The CDR3 coding sequence is TGTGCCAGCAGCTTAGCGGCGGGAAATAGCAATCAGCCCCAGCATTTT. The encoded protein is CASSLAAGNSNQPQHF.

Here the CDR3 DNA reads TGTGCCAGCAGATTCAGACACTTCCGCTCTGGGGCCAACGTCCTGACTTTC. Its protein is CASRFRHFRSGANVLTF. The V call is TRBV28, the J call TRBJ2-6; D is unclear. Trimming removed 6 bases at V and 0 bases at J, with 15 bases between. The germline V gene encodes CDR1 MDHEN and CDR2 SYDVKM. CDR3 length: 17 residues. Using reference TRBV28 and TRBJ2-6 for the parts outside the CDR3, the full variable domain is DVKVTQSSRYLVKRTGEKVFLECVQDMDHENMFWYRQDPGLGLRLIYFSYDVKMKEKGDIPEGYSVSREKKERFSLILESASTNQTSMYLCASRFRHFRSGANVLTFGAGSRLTVL.

This chain connects TRBV7-9 to TRBJ2-2, with no clear D. This CDR3 comprises 13 residues. V was cut by 5 bases and J by 4 bases, with 8 bases left in between. Germline CDR1 reads SEHNR; CDR2 reads FQNEAQ (reference sequence). This CDR3 is CASSPLSTGELFF. The CDR3 DNA sequence: TGTGCCAGCAGCCCCTTGAGCACCGGGGAGCTGTTTTTT.

The rearrangement links TRBV4-1 to TRBJ1-5; TRBD1 is a possible D gene (5 bases). The ends were cut back, 2 bases at V and 5 bases at J, with 13 bases in the middle. The CDR3 runs to 15 residues. Germline V gene data show CDR1 as MGHRA and CDR2 as YSYEKL. Here the CDR3 DNA reads TGCGCCAGCAGCCAATTGCGGGGGGTTCATCAGCCCCAGCATTTT. Protein sequence: CASSQLRGVHQPQHF.

The chain combines TRBV19 with TRBJ2-2; a possible D gene is TRBD2 (5 bases). The ends were cut back, 3 bases at V and 3 bases at J, with 8 bases in the middle. There are 14 residues in the CDR3. Germline lookup yields CDR1 LNHDA and CDR2 SQIVND (reference sequence). DNA of the CDR3: TGTGCCAGTAGTATTTTCGGGGACACCGGGGAGCTGTTTTTT. Translated: CASSIFGDTGELFF.

This chain joins TRBV5-1 and TRBJ2-4; 10 nucleotides align to TRBD2. V gave up 5 bases and J gave up 5 bases; unmatched junction bases: 4. The CDR3 spans 14 residues. The V gene's germline CDR1 is SGHRS and CDR2 YFSETQ. The chain's CDR3 is CASRQTSGQNIQYF. DNA of the CDR3: TGCGCCAGCAGGCAGACTAGCGGGCAAAACATTCAGTACTTC.